Given below is one TCR beta chain in context. After removal of 5 bases from V and 4 bases from J, the junction contained 7 bases not matched to a gene. Germline V gene data show CDR1 as SGHTA and CDR2 as FQGNSA. The CDR3 runs 16 residues. TCRdb's table, derived via immunoSEQ multiplex PCR, lists solely in-frame clones and lacks some. The table includes 200,000 to 300,000 clones, about 88% detected once. The data derive from a study of blood T cell repertoires in COVID-19. At the level of the study: The United States, Italy and Spain provided the acute and convalescent COVID-19 samples. T cells, B-cell-depleted T cells, or PBMCs supplied cDNA or gDNA.

Sequencing was performed on peripheral blood. The sequence derives from a woman in her forties who had recovered from COVID-19. This sequence joins TRBV7-2 and TRBJ2-5; 13 positions agree with TRBD2. The CDR3 is CASSPRLAGGVETQYF. The DNA for the CDR3 is TGTGCCAGCAGCCCACGACTAGCGGGAGGTGTAGAGACCCAGTACTTC.